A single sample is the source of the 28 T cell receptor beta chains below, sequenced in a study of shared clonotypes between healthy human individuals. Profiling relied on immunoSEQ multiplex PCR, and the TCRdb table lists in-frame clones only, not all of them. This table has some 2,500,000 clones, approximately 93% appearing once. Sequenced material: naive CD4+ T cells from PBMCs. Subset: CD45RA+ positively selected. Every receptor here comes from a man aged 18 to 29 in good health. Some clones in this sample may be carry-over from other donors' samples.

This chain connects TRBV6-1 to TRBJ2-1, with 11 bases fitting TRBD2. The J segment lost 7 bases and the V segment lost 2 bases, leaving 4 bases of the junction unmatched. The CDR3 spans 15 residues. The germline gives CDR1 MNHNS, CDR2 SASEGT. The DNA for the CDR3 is TGTGCCAGCAGTGAACTACTAGCGGGAGCTAATGAGCAGTTCTTC. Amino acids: CASSELLAGANEQFF.

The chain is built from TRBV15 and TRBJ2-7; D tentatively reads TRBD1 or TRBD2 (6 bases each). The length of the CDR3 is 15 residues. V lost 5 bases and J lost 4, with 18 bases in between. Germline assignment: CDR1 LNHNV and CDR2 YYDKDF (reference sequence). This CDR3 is CATSPRVGGPYEQYF. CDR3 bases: TGTGCCACCAGCCCGAGAGTGGGGGGCCCGTACGAGCAGTACTTC. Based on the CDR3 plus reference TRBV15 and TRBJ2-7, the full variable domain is DAMVIQNPRYQVTQFGKPVTLSCSQTLNHNVMYWYQQKSSQAPKLLFHYYDKDFNNEADTPDNFQSRRPNTSFCFLDIRSPGLGDTAMYLCATSPRVGGPYEQYFGPGTRLTVT.

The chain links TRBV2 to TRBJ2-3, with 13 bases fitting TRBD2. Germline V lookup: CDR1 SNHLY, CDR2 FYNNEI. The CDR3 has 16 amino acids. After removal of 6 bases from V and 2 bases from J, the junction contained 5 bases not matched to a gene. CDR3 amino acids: CASSSTSGRATDTQYF. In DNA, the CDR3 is TGTGCCAGCAGCTCCACTAGCGGGAGGGCCACAGATACGCAGTATTTT.

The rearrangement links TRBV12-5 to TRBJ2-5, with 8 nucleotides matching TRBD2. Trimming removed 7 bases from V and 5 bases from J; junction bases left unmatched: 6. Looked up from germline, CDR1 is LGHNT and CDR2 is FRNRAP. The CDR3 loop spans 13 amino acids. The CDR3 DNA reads TGTGCTAGTGCCCGCAGCGGGAGTGAGACCCAGTACTTC. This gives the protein CASARSGSETQYF.

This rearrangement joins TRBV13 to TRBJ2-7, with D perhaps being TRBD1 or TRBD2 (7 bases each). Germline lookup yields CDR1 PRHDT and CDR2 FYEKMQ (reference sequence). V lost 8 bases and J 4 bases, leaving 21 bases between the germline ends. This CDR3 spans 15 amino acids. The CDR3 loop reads CASAHRYRGLYEQYF. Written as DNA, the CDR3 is TGTGCCAGCGCACACCGCTACAGGGGACTATACGAGCAGTACTTC.

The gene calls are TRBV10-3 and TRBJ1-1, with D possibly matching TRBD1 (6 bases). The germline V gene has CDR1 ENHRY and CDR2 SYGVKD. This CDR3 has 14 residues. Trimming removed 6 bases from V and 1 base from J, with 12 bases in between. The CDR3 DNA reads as TGTGCCATCAGGGAGCTGGACAGGAACACTGAAGCTTTCTTT. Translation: CAIRELDRNTEAFF.

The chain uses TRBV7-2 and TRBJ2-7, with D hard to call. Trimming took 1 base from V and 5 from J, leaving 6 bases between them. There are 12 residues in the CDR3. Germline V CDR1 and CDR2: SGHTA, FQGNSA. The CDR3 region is CASSLGSDEQYF. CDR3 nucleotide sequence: TGTGCCAGCAGCTTAGGCTCGGACGAGCAGTACTTC.

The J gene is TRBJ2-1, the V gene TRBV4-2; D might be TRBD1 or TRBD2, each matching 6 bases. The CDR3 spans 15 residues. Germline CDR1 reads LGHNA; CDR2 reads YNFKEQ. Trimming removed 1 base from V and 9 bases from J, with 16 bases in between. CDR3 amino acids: CASSQAGASVPEQFF. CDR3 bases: TGTGCCAGCAGCCAAGCGGGGGCAAGTGTTCCTGAGCAGTTCTTC.

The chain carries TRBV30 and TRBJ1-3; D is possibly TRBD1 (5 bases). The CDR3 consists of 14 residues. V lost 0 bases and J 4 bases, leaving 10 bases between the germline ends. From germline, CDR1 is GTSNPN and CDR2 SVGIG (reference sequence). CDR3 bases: TGTGCCTGGAGTGTACAGGCAGGCGGAAACACCATATATTTT. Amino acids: CAWSVQAGGNTIYF.

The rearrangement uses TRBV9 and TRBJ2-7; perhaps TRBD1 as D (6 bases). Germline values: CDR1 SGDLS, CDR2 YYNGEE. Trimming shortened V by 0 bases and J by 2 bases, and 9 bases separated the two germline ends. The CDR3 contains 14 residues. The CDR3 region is CASSVAPGAYEQYF. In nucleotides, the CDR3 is TGTGCCAGCAGCGTAGCACCAGGGGCCTACGAGCAGTACTTC.

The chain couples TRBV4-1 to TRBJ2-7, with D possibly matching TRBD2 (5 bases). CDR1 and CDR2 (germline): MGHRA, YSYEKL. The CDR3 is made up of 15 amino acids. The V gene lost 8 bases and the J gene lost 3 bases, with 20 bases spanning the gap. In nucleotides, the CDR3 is TGCGCCAGCGGCTCCGGGCCTAGCCCCCTCTACGAGCAGTACTTC. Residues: CASGSGPSPLYEQYF.

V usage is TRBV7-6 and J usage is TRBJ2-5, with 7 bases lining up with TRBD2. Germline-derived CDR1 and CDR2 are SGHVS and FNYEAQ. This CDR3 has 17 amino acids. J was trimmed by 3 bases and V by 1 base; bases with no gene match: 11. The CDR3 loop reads CASSLVIGGRGEETQYF. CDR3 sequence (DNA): TGTGCCAGCAGCTTAGTTATCGGGGGGAGAGGGGAAGAGACCCAGTACTTC.

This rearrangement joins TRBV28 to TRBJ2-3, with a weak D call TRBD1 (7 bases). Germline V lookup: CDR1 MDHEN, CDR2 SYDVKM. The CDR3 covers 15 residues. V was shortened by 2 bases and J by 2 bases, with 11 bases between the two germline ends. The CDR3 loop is CASSLAGQITDTQYF. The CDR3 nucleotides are TGTGCCAGCAGTTTAGCGGGACAGATCACAGATACGCAGTATTTT.

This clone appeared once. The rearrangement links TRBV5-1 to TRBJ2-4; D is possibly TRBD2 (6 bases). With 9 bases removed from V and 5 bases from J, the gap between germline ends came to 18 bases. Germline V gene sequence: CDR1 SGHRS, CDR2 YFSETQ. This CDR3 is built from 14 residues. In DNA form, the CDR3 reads TGCGCCACGTCCTTAGAGGGAGGTGAAAACATTCAGTACTTC. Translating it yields CATSLEGGENIQYF.

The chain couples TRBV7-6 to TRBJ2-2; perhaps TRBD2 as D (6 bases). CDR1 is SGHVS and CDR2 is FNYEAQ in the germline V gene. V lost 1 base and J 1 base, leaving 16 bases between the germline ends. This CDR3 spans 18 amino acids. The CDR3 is CASSLGFGASENTGELFF. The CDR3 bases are TGTGCCAGCAGCTTAGGGTTTGGGGCTAGCGAGAACACCGGGGAGCTGTTTTTT.

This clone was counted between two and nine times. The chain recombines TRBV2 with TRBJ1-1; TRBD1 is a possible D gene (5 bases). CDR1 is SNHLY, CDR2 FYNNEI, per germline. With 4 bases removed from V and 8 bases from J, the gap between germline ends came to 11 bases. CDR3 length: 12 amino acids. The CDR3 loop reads CASSGTRSEAFF. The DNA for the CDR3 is TGTGCCAGCAGTGGGACACGAAGCGAAGCTTTCTTT.

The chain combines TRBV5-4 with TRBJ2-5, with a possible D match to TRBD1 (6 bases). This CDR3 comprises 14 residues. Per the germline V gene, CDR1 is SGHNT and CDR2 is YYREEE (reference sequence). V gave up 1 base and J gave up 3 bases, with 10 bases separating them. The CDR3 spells CASSLQDREETQYF. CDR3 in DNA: TGTGCCAGCAGCTTGCAGGACAGAGAAGAGACCCAGTACTTC.

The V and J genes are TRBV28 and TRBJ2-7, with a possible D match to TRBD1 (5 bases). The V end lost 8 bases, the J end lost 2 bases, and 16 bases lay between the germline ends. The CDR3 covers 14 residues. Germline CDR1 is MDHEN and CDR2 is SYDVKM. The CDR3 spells CASVPDRHPYEQYF. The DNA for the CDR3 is TGTGCCAGCGTACCCGACAGACACCCCTACGAGCAGTACTTC.

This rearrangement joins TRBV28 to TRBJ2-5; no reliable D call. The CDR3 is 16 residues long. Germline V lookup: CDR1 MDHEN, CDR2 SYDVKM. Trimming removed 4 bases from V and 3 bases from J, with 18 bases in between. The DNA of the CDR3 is TGTGCCAGCAGTTCACAAGGTGTATTGGCAGAAGAGACCCAGTACTTC. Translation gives CASSSQGVLAEETQYF.

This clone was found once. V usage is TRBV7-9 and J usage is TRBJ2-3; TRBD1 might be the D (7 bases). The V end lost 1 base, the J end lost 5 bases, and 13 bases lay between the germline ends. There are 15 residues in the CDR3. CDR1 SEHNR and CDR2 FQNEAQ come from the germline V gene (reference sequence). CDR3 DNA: TGTGCCAGCAGCTTAGTAAGGGGGCGGGGAGATACGCAGTATTTT. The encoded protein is CASSLVRGRGDTQYF.

The CDR3 loop reads CASSVDRFDTIYF. DNA for the CDR3: TGTGCCAGCAGCGTAGACAGGTTCGACACCATATATTTT. The gene calls are TRBV9 and TRBJ1-3; the D gene is possibly TRBD1 (5 bases). V was cut by 0 bases and J by 8 bases, with 9 bases left in between. The CDR3 covers 13 residues. Germline-derived CDR1 and CDR2 are SGDLS and YYNGEE.

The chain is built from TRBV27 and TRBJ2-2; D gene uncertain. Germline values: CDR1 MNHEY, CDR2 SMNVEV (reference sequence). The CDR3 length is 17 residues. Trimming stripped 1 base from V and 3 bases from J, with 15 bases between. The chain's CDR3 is CASSLYSNIPDTGELFF. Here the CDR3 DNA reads TGTGCCAGCAGTTTATATTCTAATATCCCGGACACCGGGGAGCTGTTTTTT.

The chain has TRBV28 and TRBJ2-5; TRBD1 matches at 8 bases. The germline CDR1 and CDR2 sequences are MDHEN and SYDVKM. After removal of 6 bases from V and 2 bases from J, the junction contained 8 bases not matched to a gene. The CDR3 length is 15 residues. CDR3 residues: CASRNWGQVQETQYF. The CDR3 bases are TGTGCCAGCAGAAATTGGGGACAGGTACAAGAGACCCAGTACTTC.

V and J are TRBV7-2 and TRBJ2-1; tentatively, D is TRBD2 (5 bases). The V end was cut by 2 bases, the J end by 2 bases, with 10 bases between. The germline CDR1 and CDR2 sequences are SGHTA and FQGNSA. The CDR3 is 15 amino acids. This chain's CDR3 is CASSLPPAAYNEQFF. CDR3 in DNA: TGTGCCAGCAGCTTACCCCCAGCGGCCTACAATGAGCAGTTCTTC.

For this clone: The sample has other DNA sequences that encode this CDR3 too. The CDR3 DNA is TGTGCCAGCAGTTTATTCTACGAGCAGTACTTC. It is translated as CASSLFYEQYF. The rearrangement joins TRBV28 to TRBJ2-7; D uncertain. Germline V gene lookup returns CDR1 MDHEN and CDR2 SYDVKM. Between the trimmed V and J ends, which lost 1 base and 3 bases, there was a span of 1 base. The CDR3 sequence is 11 residues long.

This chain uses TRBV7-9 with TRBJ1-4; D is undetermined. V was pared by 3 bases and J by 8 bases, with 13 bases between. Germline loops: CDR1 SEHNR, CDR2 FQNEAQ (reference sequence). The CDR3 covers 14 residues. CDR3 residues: CASSLGFVGEKLFF. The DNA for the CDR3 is TGTGCCAGCAGCTTGGGCTTCGTCGGCGAAAAACTGTTTTTT.

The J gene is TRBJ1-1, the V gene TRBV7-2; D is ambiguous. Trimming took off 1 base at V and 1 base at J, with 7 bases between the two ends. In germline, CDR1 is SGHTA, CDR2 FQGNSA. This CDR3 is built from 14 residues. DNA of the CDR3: TGTGCCAGCAGCTTAGAATTGGGGAACACTGAAGCTTTCTTT. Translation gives CASSLELGNTEAFF.

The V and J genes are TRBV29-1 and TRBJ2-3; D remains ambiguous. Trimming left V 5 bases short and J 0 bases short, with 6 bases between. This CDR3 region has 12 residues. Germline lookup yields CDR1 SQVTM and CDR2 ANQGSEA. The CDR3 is CSVRRSTDTQYF. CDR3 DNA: TGCAGCGTTAGGAGAAGCACAGATACGCAGTATTTT.